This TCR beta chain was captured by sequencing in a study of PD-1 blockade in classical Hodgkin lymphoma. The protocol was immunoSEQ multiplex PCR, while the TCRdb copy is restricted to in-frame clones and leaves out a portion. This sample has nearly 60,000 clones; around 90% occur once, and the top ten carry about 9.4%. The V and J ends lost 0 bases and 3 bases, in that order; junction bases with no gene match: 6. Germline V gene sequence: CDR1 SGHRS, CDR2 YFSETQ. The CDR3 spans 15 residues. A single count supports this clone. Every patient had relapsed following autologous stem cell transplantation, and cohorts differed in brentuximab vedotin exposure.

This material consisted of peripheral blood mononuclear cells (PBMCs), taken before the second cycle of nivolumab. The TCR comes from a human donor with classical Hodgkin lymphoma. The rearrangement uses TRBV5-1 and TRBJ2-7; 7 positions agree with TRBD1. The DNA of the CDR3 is TGCGCCAGCAGCTTGGACCCGTGGACAGGCTACGAGCAGTACTTC. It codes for CASSLDPWTGYEQYF.